This T cell receptor (beta chain) appears in the sequencing data of a study of blood T cell repertoires in COVID-19. Assay used: immunoSEQ multiplex PCR; TCRdb lists only in-frame clones, some missing. The table lists about 250,000 clones, 70% to 90% of them singletons. Deletions cut 4 bases from V and 10 bases from J, with 21 bases between. Germline CDR1 reads SGDLS; CDR2 reads YYNGEE. The CDR3 sequence is 16 residues long. Enrolled through a virtual design, the participants were between roughly 18 and 90 years of age and came from about two dozen US areas. The receptor comes from a woman aged 50 to 60 who had been exposed to COVID-19. This chain connects TRBV9 to TRBJ1-6; TRBD1 is a possible D gene (5 bases). What was sequenced was PBMCs or T cells enriched from blood (not recorded which). The CDR3, as DNA: TGTGCCAGCAGCCCAACCCCAGACAGACAATCATCACCCCTCCACTTT. Its translation: CASSPTPDRQSSPLHF.